These 21 T cell receptor beta chains were all obtained from the same sample, sequenced in a study of blood T cell repertoires in COVID-19. Repertoires were generated with immunoSEQ multiplex PCR, while TCRdb's copy carries only in-frame clones and drops some. The sample holds approximately 270,000 clones, about nine tenths seen once. The sample was peripheral blood. The receptors here all came from a woman aged 25 to 45 with COVID-19, enrolled during active disease.

The DNA of the CDR3 is TGTGCCAGCAGCTCCTTTTTAGGGTCTCCGGGACAGGGCTTCCGAGATACGCAGTATTTT. The encoded protein is CASSSFLGSPGQGFRDTQYF. The V gene is TRBV11-3, the J gene TRBJ2-3, with 9 bases lining up with TRBD1. Trimming took 4 bases from V and 5 from J; bases not matched to a gene: 22. The CDR3 totals 20 residues. Looked up from germline, CDR1 is SGHNT and CDR2 is YENEEA. Full variable domain (rest looked up from reference TRBV11-3 and TRBJ2-3): EAGVVQSPRYKIIEKKQPVAFWCNPISGHNTLYWYLQNLGQGPELLIRYENEEAVDDSQLPKDRFSAERLKGVDSTLKIQPAELGDSAVYLCASSSFLGSPGQGFRDTQYFGPGTRLTVL.

This chain links TRBV5-1 with TRBJ2-7, with 7 bases aligning to TRBD1. Germline assignment: CDR1 SGHRS and CDR2 YFSETQ. The V and J ends lost 1 base and 2 bases, in that order; junction bases with no gene match: 3. The CDR3 is 14 residues long. CDR3 amino acids: CASSLRTGAYEQYF. Written as DNA, the CDR3 is TGCGCCAGCAGCTTGCGGACAGGAGCCTACGAGCAGTACTTC.

The chain is built from TRBV4-2 and TRBJ2-3; a possible D gene is TRBD2 (5 bases). This CDR3 region has 15 residues. The germline gives CDR1 LGHNA, CDR2 YNFKEQ. Trimming removed 5 bases at V and 1 base at J, with 13 bases between. The CDR3 sequence is CASSSPAAGTDTQYF. In DNA, the CDR3 is TGTGCCAGCAGCAGCCCAGCGGCGGGCACAGATACGCAGTATTTT.

This clone was seen just once. The J gene is TRBJ1-2, the V gene TRBV15, with a possible D match to TRBD1 (5 bases). The V gene lost 0 bases and the J gene lost 2 bases, with 7 bases spanning the gap. The V gene's germline CDR1 is LNHNV and CDR2 YYDKDF (reference sequence). The CDR3 has 14 amino acids. CDR3 in amino acids: CATSRDQGNYGYTF. CDR3 bases: TGTGCCACCAGCAGAGATCAGGGAAACTATGGCTACACCTTC. Variable domain in full (rest from reference TRBV15 and TRBJ1-2): DAMVIQNPRYQVTQFGKPVTLSCSQTLNHNVMYWYQQKSSQAPKLLFHYYDKDFNNEADTPDNFQSRRPNTSFCFLDIRSPGLGDTAMYLCATSRDQGNYGYTFGSGTRLTVV.

The chain carries TRBV6-4 and TRBJ2-1; 9 bases line up with TRBD2. The CDR3 extends over 16 amino acids. V lost 2 bases to trimming and J lost 0 bases; unmatched junction nucleotides: 2. CDR1 and CDR2 from the germline V gene are MRHNA and SNTAGT. The DNA of the CDR3 is TGTGCCAGCAGTGACCAAGCGGGGGGCTCCTACAATGAGCAGTTCTTC. Protein: CASSDQAGGSYNEQFF.

The chain carries TRBV9 and TRBJ2-1; unclear D gene. The CDR3 extends over 17 amino acids. Germline CDR1 reads SGDLS; CDR2 reads YYNGEE. Trimming stripped 2 bases from V and 0 bases from J, with 15 bases between. DNA for the CDR3: TGTGCCAGCAGCGTCACCGTTCTGGGCGACTCCTACAATGAGCAGTTCTTC. It translates to CASSVTVLGDSYNEQFF. The entire variable domain, with the rest obtained from reference TRBV9 and TRBJ2-1, is as follows: DSGVTQTPKHLITATGQRVTLRCSPRSGDLSVYWYQQSLDQGLQFLIQYYNGEERAKGNILERFSAQQFPDLHSELNLSSLELGDSALYFCASSVTVLGDSYNEQFFGPGTRLTVL.

This sequence joins TRBV18 and TRBJ1-3; 10 bases fit TRBD1. CDR3 length: 17 residues. The germline gives CDR1 KGHSH, CDR2 LQKENI. V shed 4 bases and J 0 bases; nucleotides not matched to a gene: 6. CDR3 bases: TGTGCCAGCTCACTTCGACAGGGGGCCAACTCTGGAAACACCATATATTTT. This encodes CASSLRQGANSGNTIYF. The full variable domain, rest sourced from reference TRBV18 and TRBJ1-3, is NAGVMQNPRHLVRRRGQEARLRCSPMKGHSHVYWYRQLPEEGLKFMVYLQKENIIDESGMPKERFSAEFPKEGPSILRIQQVVRGDSAAYFCASSLRQGANSGNTIYFGEGSWLTVV.

The V gene is TRBV24-1, the J gene TRBJ2-3; D might be TRBD2 (6 bases). Germline CDR1 KGHDR, CDR2 SFDVKD. The CDR3 extends over 14 amino acids. The germline V and J ends were trimmed by 4 bases and 6 bases, with 13 bases remaining between them. The CDR3 spells CATSDPREVDTQYF. DNA for the CDR3: TGTGCCACCAGTGACCCAAGGGAGGTTGATACGCAGTATTTT.

J is TRBJ1-1 and V is TRBV27; D remains unclear. CDR3 size: 13 residues. V was clipped by 0 bases and J by 4 bases, with 6 bases between them. The germline gives CDR1 MNHEY, CDR2 SMNVEV (reference sequence). DNA for the CDR3: TGTGCCAGCAGTTTATCGACGGGCACTGAAGCTTTCTTT. This codes for CASSLSTGTEAFF.

The J gene is TRBJ2-7, the V gene TRBV19; 7 positions match TRBD1. The CDR3 runs to 14 residues. Germline V gene data show CDR1 as LNHDA and CDR2 as SQIVND (reference sequence). Unmatched junction bases numbered 3, after V lost 1 base and J lost 3 bases. This chain's CDR3 is CASSIVTGHYEQYF. CDR3 DNA sequence: TGTGCCAGTAGTATAGTGACAGGGCACTACGAGCAGTACTTC.

The CDR3, as DNA: TGTGCCAGCAGCCCTGGCAGGAACACTGAAGCTTTCTTT. This gives the protein CASSPGRNTEAFF. The rearrangement uses TRBV7-2 and TRBJ1-1; D remains ambiguous. V gave up 5 bases and J gave up 1 base, with 8 bases separating them. The length of the CDR3 is 13 residues. Germline values: CDR1 SGHTA, CDR2 FQGNSA.

V gene TRBV12-5 combines with J gene TRBJ2-1; 8 nucleotides align to TRBD2. CDR3 length equals 15 residues. V was pared by 5 bases and J by 7 bases, with 10 bases of the junction left unmatched. Germline loops: CDR1 LGHNT, CDR2 FRNRAP. Written as DNA, the CDR3 is TGTGCTAGTGGTCCGGGGGGGGTAGAGCTTAATGAGCAGTTCTTC. Its translation is CASGPGGVELNEQFF.

V usage is TRBV19 and J usage is TRBJ2-7; TRBD1 matches at 7 bases. The J segment lost 2 bases and the V segment lost 3 bases, leaving 7 bases of the junction unmatched. The germline CDR1 and CDR2 sequences are LNHDA and SQIVND (reference sequence). The length of the CDR3 is 15 residues. This CDR3 reads CASSIGTVSPYEQYF. CDR3 nucleotide sequence: TGTGCCAGTAGTATCGGGACAGTGAGTCCCTACGAGCAGTACTTC.

The V call is TRBV3-1 (or the pseudogene TRBV3-2), the J call TRBJ2-1; no firm D call. This CDR3 comprises 12 residues. The germline gives CDR1 LGHDT, CDR2 YNNKEL (reference sequence). Trimming removed 1 base from V and 9 bases from J, with 7 bases in between. Here the CDR3 DNA reads TGTGCCAGCAGCCAAGGCCCCGGTGAGCAGTTCTTC. Its protein product is CASSQGPGEQFF.

The chain links TRBV28 to TRBJ1-2, with D maybe TRBD1 (6 bases). The germline V gene encodes CDR1 MDHEN and CDR2 SYDVKM. V was pared by 5 bases and J by 0 bases, with 13 bases between. The CDR3 length is 15 residues. The CDR3 DNA reads TGTGCCAGCAGTGTGGGACAACCGTCTAACTATGGCTACACCTTC. Translating it yields CASSVGQPSNYGYTF.

The chain combines TRBV6-2 or TRBV6-3 with TRBJ2-4; 7 nucleotides match TRBD1. Germline loops: CDR1 MNHEY, CDR2 SVGEGT. Trimming at V came to 2 bases and at J to 3 bases, leaving 13 bases not matched to a gene. The CDR3 contains 18 residues. The CDR3 protein is CASSYAQRVPGGKNIQYF. Here the CDR3 DNA reads TGTGCCAGCAGTTACGCCCAAAGGGTCCCAGGGGGCAAAAACATTCAGTACTTC.

The chain employs TRBV4-3 and TRBJ2-2, with 7 bases matching TRBD1. The germline V gene encodes CDR1 LGHNA and CDR2 YSLEER. V dropped 0 bases and J dropped 6; count of bases not matched to a gene: 4. The CDR3 contains 15 residues. This CDR3 is CASSQEGTVSGELFF. CDR3 sequence (DNA): TGCGCCAGCAGCCAAGAGGGGACAGTGTCCGGGGAGCTGTTTTTT.

V and J are TRBV19 and TRBJ2-1, with TRBD2 identical over 11 bases. Losses at the gene ends were 3 bases for V and 6 bases for J; bases not matched to a gene: 4. The CDR3 totals 15 residues. In germline, CDR1 is LNHDA, CDR2 SQIVND (reference sequence). CDR3 DNA: TGTGCCAGTAGTATCGATAGCGGGGGGGCCAATGAGCAGTTCTTC. Its protein is CASSIDSGGANEQFF.

The V call is TRBV6-6, the J call TRBJ1-2; D gene uncertain. The CDR3 contains 15 residues. Trimming stripped 5 bases from V and 1 base from J, with 14 bases between. Germline CDR1 and CDR2: MNHNY and SVGAGI (reference sequence). This CDR3 reads CASSRDWEGNYGYTF. CDR3 in DNA: TGTGCCAGCAGTAGAGATTGGGAGGGTAACTATGGCTACACCTTC.

This clone was found once. V gene TRBV2 combines with J gene TRBJ2-7, with a possible D match to TRBD1 (6 bases). This CDR3 comprises 14 residues. Germline V gives CDR1 SNHLY, CDR2 FYNNEI. V lost 2 bases and J lost 3, with 11 bases in between. The CDR3 DNA reads as TGTGCCAGCAGTGAATTCAGGACAGTCTACGAGCAGTACGTC. The encoded protein is CASSEFRTVYEQYV.

This clone was counted once. This chain joins TRBV11-3 and TRBJ1-1, with 7 positions matching TRBD1. Germline assignment: CDR1 SGHNT and CDR2 YENEEA. With V trimmed by 3 bases and J by 7 bases, 5 bases remained unmatched. There are 13 residues in the CDR3. This CDR3 reads CASSFSGGDEAFF. The CDR3 region has the DNA TGTGCCAGCAGCTTTTCAGGGGGTGATGAAGCTTTCTTT.